This TCR beta chain was obtained from a study of shared T cell receptors in the human thymus. The ends lost 10 bases at V and 4 bases at J; junction bases unmatched: 15. The V gene's germline CDR1 is MNHEY and CDR2 SVGAGI. This CDR3 has 15 residues. The data were produced by immunoSEQ multiplex PCR, yet TCRdb's version contains in-frame clones alone and is incomplete. Here the sample spans around 340,000 clones, approximately 95% being singletons. The gene calls are TRBV6-5 and TRBJ1-2; 7 nucleotides agree with TRBD1. The clonotype comes from a human donor. The sequencing sample was made of thymocytes. CDR3 residues: CATQGGRQGGYGYTF. The CDR3 nucleotides are TGTGCCACCCAGGGGGGACGGCAGGGGGGCTATGGCTACACCTTC.